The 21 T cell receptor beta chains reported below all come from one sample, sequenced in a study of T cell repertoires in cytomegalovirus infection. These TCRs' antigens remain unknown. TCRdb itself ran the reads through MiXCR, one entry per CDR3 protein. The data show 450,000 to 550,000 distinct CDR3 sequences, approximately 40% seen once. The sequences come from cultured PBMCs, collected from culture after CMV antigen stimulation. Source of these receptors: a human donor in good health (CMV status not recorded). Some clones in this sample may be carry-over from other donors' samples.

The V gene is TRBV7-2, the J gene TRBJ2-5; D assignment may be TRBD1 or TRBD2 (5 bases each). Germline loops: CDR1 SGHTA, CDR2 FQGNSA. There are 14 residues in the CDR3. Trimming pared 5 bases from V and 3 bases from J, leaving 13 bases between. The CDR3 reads CASSRGRVEETQYF. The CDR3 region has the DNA TGTGCCAGCAGCCGGGGACGGGTAGAAGAGACCCAGTACTTC.

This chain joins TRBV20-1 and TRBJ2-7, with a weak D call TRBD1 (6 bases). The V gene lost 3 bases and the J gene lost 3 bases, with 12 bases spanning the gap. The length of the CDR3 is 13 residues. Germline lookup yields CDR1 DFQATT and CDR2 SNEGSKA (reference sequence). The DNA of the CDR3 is TGCAGTGCTAGTGGCAGGGGATACTACGAGCAGTACTTC. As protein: CSASGRGYYEQYF.

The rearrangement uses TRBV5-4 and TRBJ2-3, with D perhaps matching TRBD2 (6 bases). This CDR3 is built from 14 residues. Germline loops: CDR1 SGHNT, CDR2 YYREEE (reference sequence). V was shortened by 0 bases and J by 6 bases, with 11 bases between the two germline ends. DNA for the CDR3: TGTGCCAGCAGCTTGGGTGCGGCGGGGGATACGCAGTATTTT. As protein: CASSLGAAGDTQYF.

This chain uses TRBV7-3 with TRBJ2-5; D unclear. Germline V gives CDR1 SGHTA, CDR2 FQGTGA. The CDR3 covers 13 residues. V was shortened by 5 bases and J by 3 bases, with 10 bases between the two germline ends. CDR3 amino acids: CASSQLAKETQYF. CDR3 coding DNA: TGTGCCAGCAGCCAGCTGGCTAAAGAGACCCAGTACTTC.

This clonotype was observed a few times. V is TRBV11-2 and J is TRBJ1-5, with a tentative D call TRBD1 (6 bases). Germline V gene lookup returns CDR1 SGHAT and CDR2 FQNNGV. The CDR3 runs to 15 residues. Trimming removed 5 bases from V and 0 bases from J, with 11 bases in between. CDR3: CASSIGGASNQPQHF. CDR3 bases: TGTGCCAGCAGCATTGGGGGGGCTAGCAATCAGCCCCAGCATTTT. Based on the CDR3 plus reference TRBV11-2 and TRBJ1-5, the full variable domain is EAGVAQSPRYKIIEKRQSVAFWCNPISGHATLYWYQQILGQGPKLLIQFQNNGVVDDSQLPKDRFSAERLKGVDSTLKIQPAKLEDSAVYLCASSIGGASNQPQHFGDGTRLSIL.

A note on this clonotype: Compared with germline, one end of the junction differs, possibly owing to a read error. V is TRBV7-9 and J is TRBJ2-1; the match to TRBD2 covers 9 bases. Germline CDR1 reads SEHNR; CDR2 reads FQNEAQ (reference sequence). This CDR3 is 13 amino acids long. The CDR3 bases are TGTGCCAGCAGCTTAGATCGTAGCGGGAGTAGGCTCTTC. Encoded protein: CASSLDRSGSRLF.

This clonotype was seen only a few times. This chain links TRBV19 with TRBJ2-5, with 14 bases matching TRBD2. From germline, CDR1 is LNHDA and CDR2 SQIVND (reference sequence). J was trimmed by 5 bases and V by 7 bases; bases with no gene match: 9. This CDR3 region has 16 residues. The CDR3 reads CASKRLAGGSGETQYF. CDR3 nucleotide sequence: TGTGCCAGTAAACGACTAGCGGGAGGGTCGGGGGAGACCCAGTACTTC.

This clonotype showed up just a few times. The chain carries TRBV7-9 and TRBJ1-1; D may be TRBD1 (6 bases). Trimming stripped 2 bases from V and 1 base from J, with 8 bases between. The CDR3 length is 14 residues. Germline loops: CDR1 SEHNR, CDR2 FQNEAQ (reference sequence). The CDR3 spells CASSLLTGNTEAFF. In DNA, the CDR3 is TGTGCCAGCAGCTTATTGACAGGGAACACTGAAGCTTTCTTT.

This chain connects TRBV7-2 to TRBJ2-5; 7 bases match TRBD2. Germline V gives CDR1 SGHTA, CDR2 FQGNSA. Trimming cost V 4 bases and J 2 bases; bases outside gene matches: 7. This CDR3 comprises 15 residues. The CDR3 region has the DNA TGTGCCAGCAGCTCCTCGGGACTACAGCAAGAGACCCAGTACTTC. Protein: CASSSSGLQQETQYF.

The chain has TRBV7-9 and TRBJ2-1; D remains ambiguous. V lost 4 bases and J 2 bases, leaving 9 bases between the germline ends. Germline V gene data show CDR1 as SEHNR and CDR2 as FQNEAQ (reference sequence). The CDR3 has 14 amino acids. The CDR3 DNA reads TGTGCCAGCAGCTCCCGCGAAACCTACAATGAGCAGTTCTTC. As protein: CASSSRETYNEQFF.

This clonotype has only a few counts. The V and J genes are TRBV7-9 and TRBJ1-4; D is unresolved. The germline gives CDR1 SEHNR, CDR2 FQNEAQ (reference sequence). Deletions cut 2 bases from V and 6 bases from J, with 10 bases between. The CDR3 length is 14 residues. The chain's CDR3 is CASSLSWTDEKLFF. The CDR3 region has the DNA TGTGCCAGCAGCTTAAGCTGGACGGATGAAAAACTGTTTTTT.

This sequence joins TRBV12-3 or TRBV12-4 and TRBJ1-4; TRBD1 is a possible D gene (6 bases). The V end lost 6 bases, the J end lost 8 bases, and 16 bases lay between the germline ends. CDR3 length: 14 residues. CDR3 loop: CASRLRGSGEKLFF. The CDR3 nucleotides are TGTGCCAGCAGACTCAGGGGTTCTGGGGAAAAACTGTTTTTT.

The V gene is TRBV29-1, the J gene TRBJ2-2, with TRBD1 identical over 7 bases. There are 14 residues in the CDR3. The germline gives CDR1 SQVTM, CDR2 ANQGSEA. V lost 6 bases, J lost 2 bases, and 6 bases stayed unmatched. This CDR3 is CSVNRDRNTGELFF. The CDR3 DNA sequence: TGCAGCGTAAACCGGGACAGAAACACCGGGGAGCTGTTTTTT.

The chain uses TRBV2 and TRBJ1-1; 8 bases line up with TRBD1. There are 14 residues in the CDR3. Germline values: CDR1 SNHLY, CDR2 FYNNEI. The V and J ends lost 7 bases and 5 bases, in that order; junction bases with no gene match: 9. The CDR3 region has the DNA TGTGCCAGCACCGGACAGGGACCGGGTACTGAAGCTTTCTTT. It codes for CASTGQGPGTEAFF.

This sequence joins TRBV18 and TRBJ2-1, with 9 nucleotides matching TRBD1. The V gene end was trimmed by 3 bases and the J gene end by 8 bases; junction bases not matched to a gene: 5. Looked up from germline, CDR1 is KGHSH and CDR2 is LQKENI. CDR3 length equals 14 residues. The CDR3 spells CASSPGQGRDEQFF. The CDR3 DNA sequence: TGTGCCAGCTCACCCGGACAGGGGCGCGATGAGCAGTTCTTC.

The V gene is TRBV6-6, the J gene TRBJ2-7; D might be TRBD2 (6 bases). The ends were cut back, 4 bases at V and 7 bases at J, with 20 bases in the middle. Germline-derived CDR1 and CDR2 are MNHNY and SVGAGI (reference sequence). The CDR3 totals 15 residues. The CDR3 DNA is TGTGCCAGCAGTTCCCACGTCAGCGGGTCCCTGGAGCAGTACTTC. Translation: CASSSHVSGSLEQYF.

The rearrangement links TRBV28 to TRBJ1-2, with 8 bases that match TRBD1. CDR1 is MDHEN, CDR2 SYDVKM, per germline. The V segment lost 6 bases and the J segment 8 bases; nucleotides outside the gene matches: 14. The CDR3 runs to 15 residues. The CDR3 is CASRDLGRGRIGYTF. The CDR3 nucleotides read TGTGCCAGCAGGGACCTGGGCAGGGGGCGCATAGGCTACACCTTC.

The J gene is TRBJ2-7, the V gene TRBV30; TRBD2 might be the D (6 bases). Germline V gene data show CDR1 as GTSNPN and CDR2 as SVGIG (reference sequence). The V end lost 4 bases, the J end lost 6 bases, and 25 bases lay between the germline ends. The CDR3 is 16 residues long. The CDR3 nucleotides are TGTGCCTGGAATCCTGGGCTCGGGGGAGCGCTCGGCGAGCAGTACTTC. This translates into CAWNPGLGGALGEQYF.

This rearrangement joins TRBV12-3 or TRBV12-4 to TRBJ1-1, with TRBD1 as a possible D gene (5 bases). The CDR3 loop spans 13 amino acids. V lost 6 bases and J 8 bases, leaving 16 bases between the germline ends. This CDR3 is CASSMGGGREAFF. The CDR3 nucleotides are TGTGCCAGCAGCATGGGGGGGGGTCGCGAAGCTTTCTTT.

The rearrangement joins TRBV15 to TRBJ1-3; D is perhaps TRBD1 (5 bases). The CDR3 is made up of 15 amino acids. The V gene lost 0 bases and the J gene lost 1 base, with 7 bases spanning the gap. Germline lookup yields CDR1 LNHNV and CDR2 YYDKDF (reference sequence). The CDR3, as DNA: TGTGCCACCAGCAGAGATAAGGGGTCTGGAAACACCATATATTTT. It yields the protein CATSRDKGSGNTIYF.

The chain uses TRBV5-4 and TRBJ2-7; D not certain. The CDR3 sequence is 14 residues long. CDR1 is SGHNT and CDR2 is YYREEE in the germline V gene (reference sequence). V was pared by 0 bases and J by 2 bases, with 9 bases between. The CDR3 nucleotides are TGTGCCAGCAGCTTGGTGGGTCGTCCCTACGAGCAGTACTTC. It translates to CASSLVGRPYEQYF.